These T cell receptor beta chains were read from a single sample in a study of T cells in localized non-small cell lung cancer. Data came from immunoSEQ multiplex PCR; TCRdb stores just in-frame clones and leaves some out. The repertoire holds over 1,500 clones, with roughly a fifth as singletons. The sample was normal lung tissue next to the tumor, taken before any cancer treatment. The source of these receptors is a man aged 40-75 years with stage I lung adenocarcinoma. CDR3s include the opening cysteine and the closing phenylalanine or tryptophan. The order of the fields is clone size, D gene, V gene, J gene, CDR3 DNA, CDR3 protein. A D gene is named only where the DNA matches it firmly. Size is stated for part of the rows, as once, few or many counts, or as a class when the clone is expanded.

clone_size: few; d_call: TRBD2; v_call: TRBV6-8; j_call: TRBJ2-3; cdr3_nt: TGTGCCAGCAGTTACTCAGCAACTAGCGGGAGGGAGACAGATACGCAGTATTTT; cdr3_aa: CASSYSATSGRETDTQYF
clone_size: few; d_call: -; v_call: TRBV2; j_call: TRBJ1-3; cdr3_nt: TGTGCCAGTCACAGCTCTGGAAACACCATATATTTT; cdr3_aa: CASHSSGNTIYF
clone_size: -; d_call: TRBD2; v_call: TRBV5-1; j_call: TRBJ2-5; cdr3_nt: TGCGCCAGCAGAGACCCCACTAGCGGTGAGACCCAGTACTTC; cdr3_aa: CASRDPTSGETQYF
clone_size: -; d_call: -; v_call: TRBV19; j_call: TRBJ2-2; cdr3_nt: TGTGCCAGTAGTATGGGGTTGGGGGAGCTGTTTTTT; cdr3_aa: CASSMGLGELFF
clone_size: few; d_call: TRBD1; v_call: TRBV29-1; j_call: TRBJ1-4; cdr3_nt: TGCAGCGTTGAGGGACAGGGGGTCACTAATGAAAAACTGTTTTTT; cdr3_aa: CSVEGQGVTNEKLFF
clone_size: -; d_call: TRBD1; v_call: TRBV11-3; j_call: TRBJ2-5; cdr3_nt: TGTGCCAGCAGCCGCGGACAGGAGGTGCAAGAGACCCAGTACTTC; cdr3_aa: CASSRGQEVQETQYF